Listed here are 14 T cell receptor beta chains from one sample, sequenced in a study of T cell responses to AZD1222 COVID-19 vaccine. TCRdb's table, derived via immunoSEQ multiplex PCR, lists solely in-frame clones and lacks some. The sample holds roughly 78,000 clones, 80% to 85% seen once. Material: peripheral blood, obtained on day 0 of AZD1222 vaccination. The receptors derive from an adult in good health.

V is TRBV18 and J is TRBJ1-3, with TRBD1 identical over 9 bases. V gave up 2 bases and J gave up 2 bases; unmatched junction bases: 4. This CDR3 contains 16 residues. Germline assignment: CDR1 KGHSH and CDR2 LQKENI. The CDR3 DNA follows: TGTGCCAGCTCACCAAATAGACAGGGGGCTGGAAACACCATATATTTT. It yields the protein CASSPNRQGAGNTIYF.

V and J are TRBV6-5 and TRBJ1-2; the D gene is possibly TRBD1 (6 bases). The CDR3 loop spans 15 amino acids. Germline V gene sequence: CDR1 MNHEY, CDR2 SVGAGI. Trimming took off 0 bases at V and 4 bases at J, with 12 bases between the two ends. The CDR3 DNA sequence: TGTGCCAGCAGTTACTCCCGGGACAATTTCTATGGCTACACCTTC. Amino acids: CASSYSRDNFYGYTF.

In nucleotides, the CDR3 is TGCAGTGCTAGTCTCGGGGGGGTCACAGATACGCAGTATTTT. It encodes CSASLGGVTDTQYF. This chain connects TRBV20-1 to TRBJ2-3; TRBD2 matches 8 bases. This CDR3 is built from 14 residues. Germline values: CDR1 DFQATT, CDR2 SNEGSKA (reference sequence). With 3 bases clipped from V and 2 bases from J, the junction kept 4 bases outside the gene matches.

The chain uses TRBV5-1 and TRBJ2-3; TRBD1 agrees at 10 bases. The germline gives CDR1 SGHRS, CDR2 YFSETQ. CDR3 length: 15 residues. Trimming removed 4 bases from V and 5 bases from J; junction bases left unmatched: 7. CDR3 bases: TGCGCCAGCAGCCTCGGGACAGGGGCCGAAGATACGCAGTATTTT. Protein sequence: CASSLGTGAEDTQYF. Together with reference TRBV5-1 and TRBJ2-3, the CDR3 gives the full variable domain: KAGVTQTPRYLIKTRGQQVTLSCSPISGHRSVSWYQQTPGQGLQFLFEYFSETQRNKGNFPGRFSGRQFSNSRSEMNVSTLELGDSALYLCASSLGTGAEDTQYFGPGTRLTVL.

The DNA for the CDR3 is TGTGCCAGCACCCTACTCAGGGGAGAAGCTTTCTTT. Encoded protein: CASTLLRGEAFF. The V and J genes are TRBV5-6 and TRBJ1-1; D is possibly TRBD1 (6 bases). The germline CDR1 and CDR2 sequences are SGHDT and YYEEEE. The ends were cut back, 6 bases at V and 8 bases at J, with 14 bases in the middle. The CDR3 is 12 residues long. The full variable domain, completed using reference TRBV5-6 and TRBJ1-1, is DAGVTQSPTHLIKTRGQQVTLRCSPKSGHDTVSWYQQALGQGPQFIFQYYEEEERQRGNFPDRFSGHQFPNYSSELNVNALLLGDSALYLCASTLLRGEAFFGQGTRLTVV.

The V call is TRBV4-3, the J call TRBJ1-4; 12 nucleotides line up with TRBD1. There are 16 residues in the CDR3. Germline loops: CDR1 LGHNA, CDR2 YSLEER. Trimming cost V 0 bases and J 8 bases; bases outside gene matches: 4. CDR3 region: CASSQETGTGGEKLFF. In DNA form, the CDR3 reads TGCGCCAGCAGCCAAGAGACGGGGACAGGGGGCGAAAAACTGTTTTTT.

CDR3 DNA sequence: TGCGCCAGCAGTGGGGATCGCGGTAGCGGGAGTTACAATGAGCAGTTCTTC. This gives the protein CASSGDRGSGSYNEQFF. The V call is TRBV10-1, the J call TRBJ2-1; 9 positions match TRBD2. CDR1 and CDR2 from the germline V gene are WNHNN and SYGVQD (reference sequence). This CDR3 region has 17 residues. The J segment lost 4 bases and the V segment lost 4 bases, leaving 11 bases of the junction unmatched.

This clone has a handful of counts. This chain links TRBV29-1 with TRBJ2-7; TRBD1 or TRBD2 may be the D gene (6 bases each). Trimming took 5 bases from V and 3 from J, leaving 17 bases between them. The CDR3 loop spans 14 amino acids. The germline CDR1 and CDR2 sequences are SQVTM and ANQGSEA. DNA of the CDR3: TGCAGCGTTCTCCTCTACAGGGAGGACTACGAGCAGTACTTC. Protein product: CSVLLYREDYEQYF.

The CDR3 DNA sequence: TGTGCCAGCAGCTTAGGCACTCCGAGGGGGTCGGCAGATACGCAGTATTTT. Protein sequence: CASSLGTPRGSADTQYF. The chain carries TRBV7-2 and TRBJ2-3, with D tentatively TRBD1 (6 bases). V was cut by 1 base and J by 4 bases, with 18 bases left in between. CDR3 length: 17 amino acids. CDR1 and CDR2 from the germline V gene are SGHTA and FQGNSA.

This clone was detected once. This rearrangement joins TRBV4-3 to TRBJ2-2, with 7 bases fitting TRBD1. This CDR3 has 15 residues. V trimming: 4 bases; J trimming: 1 base; junction bases outside the gene matches: 3. Looked up from germline, CDR1 is LGHNA and CDR2 is YSLEER. The CDR3 is CASSLAGGNTGELFF. The CDR3, as DNA: TGCGCCAGCAGCCTGGCAGGGGGGAACACCGGGGAGCTGTTTTTT.

The J gene is TRBJ2-5, the V gene TRBV7-9, with unresolved D. The CDR3 loop spans 13 amino acids. From germline, CDR1 is SEHNR and CDR2 FQNEAQ (reference sequence). With 5 bases removed from V and 5 bases from J, the gap between germline ends came to 12 bases. The CDR3 here is CASSPTGRETQYF. CDR3 in DNA: TGTGCCAGCAGCCCTACCGGACGCGAGACCCAGTACTTC.

The rearrangement joins TRBV7-2 to TRBJ2-2, with 8 bases identical to TRBD1. J gave up 8 bases and V 4 bases, and 3 bases lay outside the gene matches. CDR3 length equals 13 residues. Germline-derived CDR1 and CDR2 are SGHTA and FQGNSA. CDR3 loop: CASSSGGRGELFF. In DNA form, the CDR3 reads TGTGCCAGCAGCTCAGGGGGCAGAGGGGAGCTGTTTTTT.

V gene TRBV7-8 combines with J gene TRBJ2-5, with TRBD2 matching 8 bases. The CDR3 sequence is 17 residues long. Germline values: CDR1 SGHVS, CDR2 FQNEAQ. With V trimmed by 1 base and J by 1 base, 8 bases remained unmatched. CDR3 sequence reads: CASSLGSGGPSQETQYF. The CDR3 DNA reads TGTGCCAGCAGCTTAGGTTCGGGGGGGCCCAGCCAAGAGACCCAGTACTTC. Filled out from reference TRBV7-8 and TRBJ2-5, the complete variable domain reads GAGVSQSPRYKVAKRGQDVALRCDPISGHVSLFWYQQALGQGPEFLTYFQNEAQLDKSGLPSDRFFAERPEGSVSTLKIQRTQQEDSAVYLCASSLGSGGPSQETQYFGPGTRLLVL.

The J gene is TRBJ1-2, the V gene TRBV2; 8 bases match TRBD1. Germline loops: CDR1 SNHLY, CDR2 FYNNEI. The CDR3 is made up of 12 amino acids. Unmatched junction bases numbered 4, after V lost 5 bases and J lost 8 bases. The CDR3 DNA sequence: TGTGCCAGCAGTCCCGACAGGGGCGGCTACACCTTC. Its translation is CASSPDRGGYTF.